The 6 T cell receptor beta chains given below trace back to one sample, sequenced in a study of sequential checkpoint blockade in melanoma. Treatment reported: randomized to nivolumab then ipilimumab (arm A) or the reverse (arm B). Clones were sequenced by immunoSEQ multiplex PCR, and TCRdb holds only the in-frame ones, with some missing. The repertoire has more than 30,000 clones, roughly a third of them found once; the top ten carry 1.5% to 2%. The sequencing used tumor tissue (inferred from file names), collected from a patient given nivolumab and ipilimumab in sequence. These receptors were taken from a human donor with melanoma.

The genes are TRBV28 and TRBJ2-7, with 11 positions matching TRBD2. The CDR3 contains 20 residues. Per the germline V gene, CDR1 is MDHEN and CDR2 is SYDVKM. J was trimmed by 2 bases and V by 4 bases; bases with no gene match: 19. CDR3 coding DNA: TGTGCCAGCAGTTCCTACTGGGGTAGCGGGGGGGAAAAACCCACCTACGAGCAGTACTTC. Translating gives CASSSYWGSGGEKPTYEQYF.

This clone has ten or more counts. The chain carries TRBV11-3 and TRBJ1-6; TRBD1 aligns across 7 bases. Germline CDR1 SGHNT, CDR2 YENEEA. J was trimmed by 10 bases and V by 3 bases; bases with no gene match: 9. This CDR3 is 15 amino acids long. CDR3 protein: CASSLGQGGRSPLHF. In DNA, the CDR3 is TGTGCCAGCAGCTTGGGCCAGGGGGGACGGTCACCCCTCCACTTT.

This clone has a handful of counts. The chain links TRBV30 to TRBJ1-1; D is possibly TRBD1 (6 bases). The ends were cut back, 3 bases at V and 8 bases at J, with 16 bases in the middle. Germline CDR1 GTSNPN, CDR2 SVGIG (reference sequence). CDR3 length equals 13 residues. DNA of the CDR3: TGTGCCTGGAGCGGCGGACAGCGCTTAGAAGCTTTCTTT. Its protein is CAWSGGQRLEAFF.

The chain joins TRBV19 to TRBJ2-3, with no clear D. The CDR3 covers 13 residues. Germline lookup yields CDR1 LNHDA and CDR2 SQIVND (reference sequence). V lost 1 base to trimming and J lost 4 bases, with 6 bases between them. CDR3 bases: TGTGCCAGTAGTATAGTCCCCTCAGATACGCAGTATTTT. It translates to CASSIVPSDTQYF. The entire variable domain, with the rest obtained from reference TRBV19 and TRBJ2-3, is as follows: DGGITQSPKYLFRKEGQNVTLSCEQNLNHDAMYWYRQDPGQGLRLIYYSQIVNDFQKGDIAEGYSVSREKKESFPLTVTSAQKNPTAFYLCASSIVPSDTQYFGPGTRLTVL.

This clone was seen a few times. This chain links TRBV11-3 with TRBJ1-5; 8 bases line up with TRBD1. The germline V gene has CDR1 SGHNT and CDR2 YENEEA. The V segment lost 7 bases and the J segment 3 bases; nucleotides outside the gene matches: 8. CDR3 length equals 15 residues. The CDR3 reads CASNIRQGNNQPQHF. CDR3 in DNA: TGTGCCAGCAACATTCGACAGGGGAACAATCAGCCCCAGCATTTT.

The sample holds a few counts of this clone. This specimen includes other DNA sequences encoding the same CDR3. CDR3 loop: CASSLGTSSYEQYF. The CDR3 DNA follows: TGTGCCAGCAGTTTGGGGACTAGCTCCTACGAGCAGTACTTC. The chain uses TRBV11-3 and TRBJ2-7; 8 bases are a match to TRBD2. J gave up 0 bases and V 6 bases, and 4 bases lay outside the gene matches. Germline V gene sequence: CDR1 SGHNT, CDR2 YENEEA. This CDR3 comprises 14 residues.